The sequence of this TCR beta chain was determined in a study of cytomegalovirus exposure and HLA in healthy donors. Whole-study findings and limits: Associated with cytomegalovirus, according to the listing, were 150 to 200 TCR beta chains. Many donors carried some public TCRs, although rarity characterized most TCR sequences. First-cohort TCR clusters tended to co-occur in the 90 to 150 validation repertoires, a later analysis found.

Details on this clone: The antigen is not known.

Measured with immunoSEQ multiplex PCR; TCRdb has only the in-frame clones, and not every one. The table records some 240,000 clones, roughly 83% of them present only once. CDR1 is KGHSH, CDR2 LQKENI, per germline. This CDR3 comprises 14 residues. Trimming removed 3 bases at V and 7 bases at J, with 15 bases between. The chain recombines TRBV18 with TRBJ1-2; D might be TRBD1 (6 bases). The receptor comes from a young woman in good health and CMV-seronegative. What was sequenced was PBMCs. The CDR3 bases are TGTGCCAGCTCACCTGTTGCAGGGGTTGCTGGCTACACCTTC. Translated: CASSPVAGVAGYTF.